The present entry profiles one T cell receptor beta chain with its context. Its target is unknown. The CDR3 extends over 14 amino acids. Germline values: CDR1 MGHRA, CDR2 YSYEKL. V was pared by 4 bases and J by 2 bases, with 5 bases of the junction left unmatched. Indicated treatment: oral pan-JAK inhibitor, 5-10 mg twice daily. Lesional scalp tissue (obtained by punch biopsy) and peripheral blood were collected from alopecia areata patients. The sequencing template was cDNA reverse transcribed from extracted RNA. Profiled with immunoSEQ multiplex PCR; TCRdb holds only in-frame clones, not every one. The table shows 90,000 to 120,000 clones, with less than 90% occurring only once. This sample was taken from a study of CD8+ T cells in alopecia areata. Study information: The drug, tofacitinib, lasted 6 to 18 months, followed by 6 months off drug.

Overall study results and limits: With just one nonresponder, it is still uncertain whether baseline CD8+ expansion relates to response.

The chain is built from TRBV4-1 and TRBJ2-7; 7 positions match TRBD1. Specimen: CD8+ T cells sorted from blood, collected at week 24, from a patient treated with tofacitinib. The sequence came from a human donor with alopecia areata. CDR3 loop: CASSPRTGTYEQYF. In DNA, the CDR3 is TGCGCCAGCAGCCCTAGGACAGGCACCTACGAGCAGTACTTC.